The present T cell receptor (beta chain) was sequenced within a study of blood T cell repertoires in COVID-19 (dated by TCRdb to 2018 to 2020). For context, the study as a whole: The collaborator samples originated in the United States, Italy and Spain and spanned the acute and convalescent phases of COVID-19. The prospective study material was composed of cDNA or gDNA derived from T cells, B-cell-depleted T cells, or PBMCs. The dataset comprised deeply sampled blood TCRbeta repertoires from subjects exposed to, actively infected with, or recovered from COVID-19. The repertoires were made available in a free public database intended to serve as a resource for research on the immune response to SARS-CoV-2. The samples were drawn from two sources: the first 160 participants of the ongoing ImmuneRACE study, and 950 to 1,500 subjects contributed by 6 global collaborators. Sample metadata almost always included a de-identified subject ID, COVID-19 status, age in years and sex. HLA class I and class II types, where available, came from metadata supplied by the sample provider rather than from assay-based typing.

The immunoSEQ Assay, a bias-controlled multiplex PCR, was used to amplify TCRbeta CDR3 regions from genomic DNA. As for the original processing: Nucleated cell counts per sample were estimated from amplification of reference gene primers within the assay. To quantify the absolute abundance of each unique TCRbeta CDR3 rearrangement, sequence reads were collapsed and filtered. Productive Simpson clonality was computed per sample as the square root of Simpson's diversity index over productive rearrangements. TCRdb took over this immuneACCESS table, retaining in-frame rearrangements with V and J assigned. Such tables are incomplete; in checked studies, under half of the missing clones stem from an unresolved V gene, and the remainder is unexplained. V, J and clone size are those of that table, while D and trimming were read from the DNA. The sample records tens of thousands of clones, 90% of which are singletons. Approximately 19% of the sample comes from the top ten.

Summary of the overall study and its limitations: Clinical and demographic metadata were provided uncurated, with the amount varying by source and participant.

Collaborating institutions collected whole blood in K2EDTA tubes following their own protocols. For TCRbeta analysis, collaborator samples were shipped as frozen whole blood, as isolated PBMCs, or as DNA extracted from either sample type. The CDR3 contains 13 residues, cysteine and phenylalanine counted. Only CDR3 DNA remains: 39 bases, in frame from the first base. Based on the germline V gene, the CDR1 and CDR2 sequences are SNHLY and FYNNEI. Deletion took 7 bases off V and 5 bases off J, with a span of 14 bases between the germline ends. A remark on this clone: What antigen it recognizes has not been identified. Base quality data are lacking; no much larger clone is found one base away.

Sequencing was done on a sample of peripheral blood. The chain is made from TRBV2 and TRBJ1-1, and perhaps TRBD1 as D gene, on 5 matching bases. This sequence was found in a man aged 80 or over with acute or convalescent COVID-19. The base sequence is TGTGCCAGCACCGGGCCAGGGAGGACTGAAGCTTTCTTT. It specifies CASTGPGRTEAFF.